The clone carrying this T cell receptor beta chain was observed many times. Its antigen is unknown. The data stem from a study of response to subunit inactivated influenza vaccine. Via MiXCR, TCRdb re-called the RT-PCR reads, giving one row per CDR3 protein. This table holds about 650,000 distinct CDR3 sequences, around 14% found once. Losses at the gene ends were 4 bases for V and 7 bases for J; bases not matched to a gene: 7. CDR3 length: 14 residues. Overall study findings and caveats: Authors proposed each seasonal influenza vaccination draws in few new T cells.

V and J are TRBV12-3 or TRBV12-4 and TRBJ1-1, with 9 bases fitting TRBD1. The sequence was obtained from a man aged 45-65 years who received an inactivated influenza vaccine. This material consisted of PBMCs from blood, taken about 11 days after vaccination. The DNA for the CDR3 is TGTGCCAGCAGTTCACCCGGGACAGGGATTGAAGCTTTCTTT. As protein: CASSSPGTGIEAFF.